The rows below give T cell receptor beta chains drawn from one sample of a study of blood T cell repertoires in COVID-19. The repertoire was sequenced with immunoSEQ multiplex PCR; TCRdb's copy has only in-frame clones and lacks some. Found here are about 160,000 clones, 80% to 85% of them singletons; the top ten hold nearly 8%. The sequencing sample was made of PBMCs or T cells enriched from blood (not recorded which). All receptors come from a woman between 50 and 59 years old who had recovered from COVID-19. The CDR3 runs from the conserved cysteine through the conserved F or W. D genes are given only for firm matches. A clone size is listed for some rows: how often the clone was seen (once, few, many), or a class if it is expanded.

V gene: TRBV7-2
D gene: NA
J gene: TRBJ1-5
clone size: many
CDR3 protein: CASSLRGILNQPQHF
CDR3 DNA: TGTGCCAGCAGCTTAAGGGGGATCCTTAATCAGCCCCAGCATTTT

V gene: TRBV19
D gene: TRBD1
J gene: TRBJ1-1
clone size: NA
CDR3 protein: CASSISRTGGEAFF
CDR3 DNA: TGTGCCAGTAGTATCTCGAGGACAGGGGGGGAAGCTTTCTTT

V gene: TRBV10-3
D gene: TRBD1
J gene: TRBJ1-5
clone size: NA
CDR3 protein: CAISEGQGAVQPQHF
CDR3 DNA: TGTGCCATCAGTGAGGGACAGGGGGCTGTTCAGCCCCAGCATTTT

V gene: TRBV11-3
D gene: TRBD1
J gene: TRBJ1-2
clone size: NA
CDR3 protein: CASSSGTGGRFYGYTF
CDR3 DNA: TGTGCCAGCAGCTCCGGGACAGGGGGCCGTTTCTATGGCTACACCTTC

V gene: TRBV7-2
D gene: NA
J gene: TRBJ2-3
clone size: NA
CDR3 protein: CASSLYRRTGTARGDTQYF
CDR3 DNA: TGTGCCAGCAGCTTATATCGTAGGACGGGCACCGCTAGGGGTGATACGCAGTATTTT

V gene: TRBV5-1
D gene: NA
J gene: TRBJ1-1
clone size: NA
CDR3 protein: CASSLVWGLNTEAFF
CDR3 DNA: TGCGCCAGCAGCTTGGTGTGGGGGCTGAACACTGAAGCTTTCTTT

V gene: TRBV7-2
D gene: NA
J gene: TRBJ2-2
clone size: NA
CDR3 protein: CASSLIQGTGELFF
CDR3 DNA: TGTGCCAGCAGCTTAATACAGGGCACCGGGGAGCTGTTTTTT

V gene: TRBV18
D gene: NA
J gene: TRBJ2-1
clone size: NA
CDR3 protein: CASSPLSSSYNEQFF
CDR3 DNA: TGTGCCAGCTCACCACTCTCGTCCTCCTACAATGAGCAGTTCTTC

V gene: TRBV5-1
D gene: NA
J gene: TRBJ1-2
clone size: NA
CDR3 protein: CASSLVTETYGYTF
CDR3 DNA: TGCGCCAGCAGCTTGGTGACAGAGACTTATGGCTACACCTTC

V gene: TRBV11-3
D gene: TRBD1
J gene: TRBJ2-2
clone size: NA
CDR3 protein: CASSTGDTGELFF
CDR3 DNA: TGTGCCAGCAGCACAGGGGACACCGGGGAGCTGTTTTTT

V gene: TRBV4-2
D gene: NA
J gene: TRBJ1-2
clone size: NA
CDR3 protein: CASSQEATSNYGYTF
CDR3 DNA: TGTGCCAGCAGCCAAGAGGCCACCTCTAACTATGGCTACACCTTC

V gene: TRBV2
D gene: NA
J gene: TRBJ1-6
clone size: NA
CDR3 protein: CASSEQAGPTPLHF
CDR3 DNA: TGTGCCAGCAGTGAGCAGGCGGGCCCAACGCCCCTCCACTTT

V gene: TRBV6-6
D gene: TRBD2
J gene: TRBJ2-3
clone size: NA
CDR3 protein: CASRPRAGEGDTQYF
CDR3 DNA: TGTGCCAGCAGGCCCCGAGCGGGAGAAGGAGATACGCAGTATTTT

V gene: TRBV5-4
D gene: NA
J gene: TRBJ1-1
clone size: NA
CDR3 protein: CASSLARVNTEAFF
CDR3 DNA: TGTGCCAGCAGCTTGGCCAGGGTGAACACTGAAGCTTTCTTT

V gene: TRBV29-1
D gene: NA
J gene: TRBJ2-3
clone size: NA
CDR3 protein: CSVEDQGRTDTQYF
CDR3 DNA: TGCAGCGTTGAAGACCAGGGGCGCACAGATACGCAGTATTTT

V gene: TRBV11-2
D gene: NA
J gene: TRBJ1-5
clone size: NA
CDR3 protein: CASSINSNQPQHF
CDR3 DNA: TGTGCCAGCAGCATAAATAGCAATCAGCCCCAGCATTTT

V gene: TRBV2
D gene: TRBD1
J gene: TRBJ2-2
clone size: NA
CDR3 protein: CASSRRQGGELFF
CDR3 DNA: TGTGCCAGCAGCCGTCGACAGGGCGGGGAGCTGTTTTTT

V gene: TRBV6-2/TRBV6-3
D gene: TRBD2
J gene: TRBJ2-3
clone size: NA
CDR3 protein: CASSSIAGGKTDTQYF
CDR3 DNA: TGTGCCAGCAGCAGTATAGCGGGAGGGAAGACAGATACGCAGTATTTT

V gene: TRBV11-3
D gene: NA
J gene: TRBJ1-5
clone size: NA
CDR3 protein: CASSSGGQPQHF
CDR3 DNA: TGTGCCAGCAGCTCCGGGGGACAGCCCCAGCATTTT

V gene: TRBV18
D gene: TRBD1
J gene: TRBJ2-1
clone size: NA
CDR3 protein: CASSPPGRGGEGEQFF
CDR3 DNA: TGTGCCAGCTCACCCCCGGGTCGAGGGGGCGAAGGTGAGCAGTTCTTC

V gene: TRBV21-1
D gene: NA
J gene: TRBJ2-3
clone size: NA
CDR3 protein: CASIGPSGRGTDTQYF
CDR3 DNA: TGTGCCAGCATAGGTCCGAGCGGGAGAGGGACAGATACGCAGTATTTT

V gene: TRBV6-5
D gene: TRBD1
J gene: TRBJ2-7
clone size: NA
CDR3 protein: CASRTGTGSPHEQYF
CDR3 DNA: TGTGCCAGCAGGACCGGGACAGGTTCTCCCCACGAGCAGTACTTC

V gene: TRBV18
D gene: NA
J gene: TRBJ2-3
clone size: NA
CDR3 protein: CASSPQVGGGDTQYF
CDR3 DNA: TGTGCCAGCTCACCACAAGTTGGCGGGGGCGATACGCAGTATTTT

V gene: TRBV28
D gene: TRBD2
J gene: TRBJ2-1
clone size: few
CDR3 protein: CASSSAGLAGINEQFF
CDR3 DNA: TGTGCCAGCAGTTCCGCGGGACTAGCGGGAATCAATGAGCAGTTCTTC

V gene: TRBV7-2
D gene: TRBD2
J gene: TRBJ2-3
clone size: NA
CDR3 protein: CASSLLASGRDTQYF
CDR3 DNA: TGTGCCAGCAGCTTATTGGCTAGCGGAAGAGATACGCAGTATTTT

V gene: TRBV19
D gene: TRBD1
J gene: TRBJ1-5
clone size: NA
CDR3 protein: CASSGPAGGLNQPQHF
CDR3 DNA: TGTGCCAGTAGTGGTCCGGCAGGGGGCCTCAATCAGCCCCAGCATTTT

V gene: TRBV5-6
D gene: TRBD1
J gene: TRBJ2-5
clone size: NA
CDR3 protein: CASSLTGAGTQYF
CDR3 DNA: TGTGCCAGCAGCTTGACAGGGGCCGGGACCCAGTACTTC

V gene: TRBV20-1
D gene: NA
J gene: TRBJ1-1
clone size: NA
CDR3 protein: CSASLLGGTEAFF
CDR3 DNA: TGCAGTGCTAGTCTACTGGGGGGAACTGAAGCTTTCTTT

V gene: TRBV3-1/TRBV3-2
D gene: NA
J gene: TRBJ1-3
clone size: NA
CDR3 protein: CASSQDIGNTIYF
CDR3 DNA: TGTGCCAGCAGCCAAGATATCGGAAACACCATATATTTT

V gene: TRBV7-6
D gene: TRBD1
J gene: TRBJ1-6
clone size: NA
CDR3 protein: CASSSQRQGAPLHF
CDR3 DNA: TGTGCCAGCAGCTCACAAAGACAGGGGGCCCCCCTCCACTTT

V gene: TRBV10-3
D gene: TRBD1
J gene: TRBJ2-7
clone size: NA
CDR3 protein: CATRTGYEQYF
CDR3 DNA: TGTGCCACAAGGACAGGCTACGAGCAGTACTTC

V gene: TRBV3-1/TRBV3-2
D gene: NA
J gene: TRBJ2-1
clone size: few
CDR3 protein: CASSRGGSGPYNEQFF
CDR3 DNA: TGTGCCAGCAGCCGCGGTGGGAGCGGGCCCTACAATGAGCAGTTCTTC

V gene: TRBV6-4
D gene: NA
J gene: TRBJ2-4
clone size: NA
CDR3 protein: CASRETQVLPTKNIQYF
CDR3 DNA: TGTGCCAGCAGGGAAACGCAGGTTTTACCGACCAAAAACATTCAGTACTTC

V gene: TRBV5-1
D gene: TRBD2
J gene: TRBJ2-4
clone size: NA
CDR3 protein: CASSLASREGIQYF
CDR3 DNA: TGCGCCAGCAGCTTGGCTTCCAGGGAGGGGATTCAGTACTTC

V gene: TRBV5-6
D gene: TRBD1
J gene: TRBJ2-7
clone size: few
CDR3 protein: CASSGTGQGATYEQYF
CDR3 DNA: TGTGCCAGCAGCGGAACAGGGCAGGGGGCAACCTACGAGCAGTACTTC

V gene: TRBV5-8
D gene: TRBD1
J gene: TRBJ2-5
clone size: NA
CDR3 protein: CASSRDRVTQYF
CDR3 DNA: TGTGCCAGCAGCCGGGACAGGGTGACCCAGTACTTC

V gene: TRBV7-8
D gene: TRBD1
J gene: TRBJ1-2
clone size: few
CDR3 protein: CASSPQGLGGYTF
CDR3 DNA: TGTGCCAGCAGCCCACAGGGGCTTGGTGGCTACACCTTC

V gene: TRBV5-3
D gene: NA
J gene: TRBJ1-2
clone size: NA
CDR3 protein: CARSRRGRYGYTF
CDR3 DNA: TGTGCCAGAAGCAGACGAGGGCGGTATGGCTACACCTTC

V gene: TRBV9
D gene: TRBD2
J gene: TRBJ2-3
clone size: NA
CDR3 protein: CASTFSGTHTDTQYF
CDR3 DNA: TGTGCCAGCACCTTTAGCGGGACGCACACAGATACGCAGTATTTT

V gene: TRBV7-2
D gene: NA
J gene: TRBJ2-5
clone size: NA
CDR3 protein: CASRRGGQETQYF
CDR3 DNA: TGTGCCAGCAGGAGGGGGGGGCAAGAGACCCAGTACTTC

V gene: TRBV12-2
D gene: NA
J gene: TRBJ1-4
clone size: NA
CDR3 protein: CASREPDRLCPEKLFF
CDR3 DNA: TGTGCAAGTCGCGAGCCGGACAGGCTTTGCCCCGAAAAACTGTTTTTT

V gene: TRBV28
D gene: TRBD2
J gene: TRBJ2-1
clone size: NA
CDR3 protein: CASSWSGRASGEQFF
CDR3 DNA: TGTGCCAGCAGTTGGAGCGGGAGGGCCTCAGGTGAGCAGTTCTTC

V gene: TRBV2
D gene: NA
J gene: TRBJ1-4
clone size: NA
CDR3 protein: CASSRTTNEKLFF
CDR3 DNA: TGTGCCAGCAGCCGTACAACTAATGAAAAACTGTTTTTT

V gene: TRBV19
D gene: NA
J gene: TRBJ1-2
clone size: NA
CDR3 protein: CASSDSTHGYTF
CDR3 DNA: TGTGCCAGTAGCGACAGTACTCATGGCTACACCTTC

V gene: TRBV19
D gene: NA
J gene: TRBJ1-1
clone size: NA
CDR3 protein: CASSTGFNTEAFF
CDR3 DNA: TGTGCCAGTAGTACAGGGTTCAACACTGAAGCTTTCTTT

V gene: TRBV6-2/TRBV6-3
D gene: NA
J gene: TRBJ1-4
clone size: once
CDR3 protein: CASSDQQGPTNEKLFF
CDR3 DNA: TGTGCCAGCAGCGACCAACAGGGACCAACTAATGAAAAACTGTTTTTT

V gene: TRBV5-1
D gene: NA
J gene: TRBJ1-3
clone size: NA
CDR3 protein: CASSQTPQGSSGNTIYF
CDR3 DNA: TGCGCCAGCAGCCAAACCCCACAGGGTAGTTCTGGAAACACCATATATTTT

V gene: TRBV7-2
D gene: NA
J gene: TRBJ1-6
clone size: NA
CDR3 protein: CASSLVVGGGSPLHF
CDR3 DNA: TGTGCCAGCAGCTTAGTAGTGGGCGGAGGCTCACCCCTCCACTTT

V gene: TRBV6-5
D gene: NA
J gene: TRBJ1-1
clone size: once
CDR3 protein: CASRTGLGGGTEAFF
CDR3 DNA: TGTGCCAGCAGGACCGGGCTAGGGGGTGGTACTGAAGCTTTCTTT

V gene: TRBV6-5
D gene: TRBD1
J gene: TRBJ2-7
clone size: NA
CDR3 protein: CASSYGTGTHEQYF
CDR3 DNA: TGTGCCAGCAGTTACGGGACAGGGACCCACGAGCAGTACTTC

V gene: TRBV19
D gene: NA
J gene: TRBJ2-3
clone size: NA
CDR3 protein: CASMGGGALDTQYF
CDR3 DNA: TGTGCCAGTATGGGAGGGGGGGCCCTAGATACGCAGTATTTT

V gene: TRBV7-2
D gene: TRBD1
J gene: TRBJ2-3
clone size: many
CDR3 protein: CASSLGTGRTDTQYF
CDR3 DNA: TGTGCCAGCAGCTTAGGGACAGGGCGCACAGATACGCAGTATTTT

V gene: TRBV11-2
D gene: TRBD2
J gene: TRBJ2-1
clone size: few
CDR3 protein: CASTWTSGRATSYNEQFF
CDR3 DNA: TGTGCCAGCACTTGGACTAGCGGGAGGGCCACGTCCTACAATGAGCAGTTCTTC

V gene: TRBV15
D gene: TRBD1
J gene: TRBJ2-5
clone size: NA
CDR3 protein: CATSRDRSQETQYF
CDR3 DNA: TGTGCCACCAGTAGGGACAGGTCACAAGAGACCCAGTACTTC

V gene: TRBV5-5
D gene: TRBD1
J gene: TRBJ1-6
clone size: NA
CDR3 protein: CASSLPGTGNSPLHF
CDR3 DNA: TGTGCCAGCAGCTTACCCGGGACAGGAAATTCACCCCTCCACTTT

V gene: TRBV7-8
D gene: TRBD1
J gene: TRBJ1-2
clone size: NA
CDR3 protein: CASSGQGPRGGYTF
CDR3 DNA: TGTGCCAGCAGCGGACAGGGTCCTCGCGGAGGCTACACCTTC

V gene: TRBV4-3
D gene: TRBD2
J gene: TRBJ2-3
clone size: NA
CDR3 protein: CASSQGNGGRYADTQYF
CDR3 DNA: TGCGCCAGCAGCCAAGGTAACGGCGGGAGATACGCAGATACGCAGTATTTT

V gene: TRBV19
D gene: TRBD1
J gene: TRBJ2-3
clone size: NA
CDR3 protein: CASRDDRGSNSDTQYF
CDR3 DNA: TGTGCCAGTAGAGACGACAGGGGGTCTAACTCCGATACGCAGTATTTT

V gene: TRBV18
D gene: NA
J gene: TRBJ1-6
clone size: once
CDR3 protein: CASSPDSSYNSPLHF
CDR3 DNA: TGTGCCAGCTCACCGGACAGCTCCTATAATTCACCCCTCCACTTT

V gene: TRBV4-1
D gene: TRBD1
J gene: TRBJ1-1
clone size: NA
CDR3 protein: CASSQVRTGNTEAFF
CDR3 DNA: TGCGCCAGCAGCCAAGTTAGGACAGGAAACACTGAAGCTTTCTTT